One T cell receptor beta chain is described in this entry. These data belong to a study of blood T cell repertoires in COVID-19. Sequencing used immunoSEQ multiplex PCR; TCRdb keeps in-frame clones, though not all of them. The sample holds 400,000 to 550,000 clones; about 89% are singletons and the top ten take approximately 4.5%. The sequence was obtained from a woman aged 30 to 39 with acute or convalescent COVID-19. The source material was peripheral blood.

The CDR3 spells CASSLHSSYEQYF. DNA of the CDR3: TGTGCCAGCAGCTTGCACAGCTCCTACGAGCAGTACTTC. The chain joins TRBV11-2 to TRBJ2-7; unclear D gene. Trimming took 3 bases from V and 0 from J, leaving 6 bases between them. CDR3 length: 13 residues. Per germline, CDR1 SGHAT and CDR2 FQNNGV.